These 26 T cell receptor beta chains were all obtained from the same sample, sequenced in a study of blood T cell repertoires in COVID-19. Produced via immunoSEQ multiplex PCR; TCRdb's table is partial and in-frame only. The sample includes around 43,000 clones, approximately 80% of them seen just once. The sequenced material came from peripheral blood. Receptors were obtained from a human donor in a cohort sampled during active COVID-19.

This rearrangement joins TRBV19 to TRBJ2-5, with D unclear. CDR3 length: 14 residues. V was shortened by 4 bases and J by 3 bases, with 12 bases between the two germline ends. Germline CDR1 LNHDA, CDR2 SQIVND (reference sequence). This chain's CDR3 is CASSRPGDKETQYF. In DNA, the CDR3 is TGTGCCAGTAGTAGACCCGGAGATAAAGAGACCCAGTACTTC.

The chain has TRBV18 and TRBJ2-7; 10 nucleotides line up with TRBD2. Germline V gene sequence: CDR1 KGHSH, CDR2 LQKENI. V was pared by 3 bases and J by 5 bases, with 7 bases of the junction left unmatched. There are 15 residues in the CDR3. The CDR3 spells CASSPVAGGTDEQYF. The CDR3 nucleotides read TGTGCCAGCTCACCCGTAGCGGGAGGCACGGACGAGCAGTACTTC.

The chain has TRBV7-9 and TRBJ2-3, with a possible D match to TRBD1 (5 bases). V shed 1 base and J shed 0 bases, with 11 bases lying between them. CDR3 size: 16 residues. Germline CDR1 reads SEHNR; CDR2 reads FQNEAQ (reference sequence). The CDR3 DNA follows: TGTGCCAGCAGCTTAGGTAGGGGCCAGAGCACAGATACGCAGTATTTT. Protein product: CASSLGRGQSTDTQYF.

The chain employs TRBV5-1 and TRBJ2-3; TRBD2 agrees at 7 bases. The CDR3 has 15 residues. Looked up from germline, CDR1 is SGHRS and CDR2 is YFSETQ. J gave up 8 bases and V 4 bases, and 13 bases lay outside the gene matches. The CDR3: CASSVLADSKVTQYF. The CDR3 coding sequence is TGCGCCAGCAGCGTGCTAGCGGATAGTAAGGTTACGCAGTATTTT.

J is TRBJ2-1 and V is TRBV7-6; 11 bases align to TRBD2. Germline lookup yields CDR1 SGHVS and CDR2 FNYEAQ. Trimming took 4 bases from V and 8 from J; bases not matched to a gene: 4. This CDR3 contains 14 residues. The CDR3 protein is CASSSGLADHEQFF. In DNA, the CDR3 is TGTGCCAGCAGCTCGGGACTAGCGGACCATGAGCAGTTCTTC.

The rearrangement links TRBV5-4 to TRBJ2-3; 10 nucleotides align to TRBD2. The ends lost 1 base at V and 5 bases at J; junction bases unmatched: 7. Germline lookup yields CDR1 SGHNT and CDR2 YYREEE (reference sequence). There are 16 residues in the CDR3. CDR3 sequence: CASSLKKREGKDTQYF. The CDR3 bases are TGTGCCAGCAGCTTGAAAAAGCGGGAGGGCAAAGATACGCAGTATTTT.

The genes are TRBV5-8 and TRBJ1-5; no reliable D call. Germline CDR1 SGHTS, CDR2 YDEGEE. The CDR3 contains 14 residues. The V end lost 4 bases, the J end lost 0 bases, and 8 bases lay between the germline ends. The CDR3 coding sequence is TGTGCCAGCAGCCCCCGGGGTAGCAATCAGCCCCAGCATTTT. Protein: CASSPRGSNQPQHF. The variable domain in full, with the rest retrieved from reference TRBV5-8 and TRBJ1-5, is EAGVTQSPTHLIKTRGQQATLRCSPISGHTSVYWYQQALGLGLQFLLWYDEGEERNRGNFPPRFSGRQFPNYSSELNVNALELEDSALYLCASSPRGSNQPQHFGDGTRLSIL.

A single count supports this clone. The chain carries TRBV2 and TRBJ2-1; TRBD2 matches at 11 bases. Germline V gives CDR1 SNHLY, CDR2 FYNNEI. V lost 9 bases and J lost 4; bases outside the gene matches: 2. The CDR3 totals 13 residues. The CDR3, as DNA: TGTGCCAGGGGGACTAGCGGATACAATGAGCAGTTCTTC. Its protein product is CARGTSGYNEQFF. Based on the CDR3 plus reference TRBV2 and TRBJ2-1, the full variable domain is EPEVTQTPSHQVTQMGQEVILRCVPISNHLYFYWYRQILGQKVEFLVSFYNNEISEKSEIFDDQFSVERPDGSNFTLKIRSTKLEDSAMYFCARGTSGYNEQFFGPGTRLTVL.

The genes are TRBV18 and TRBJ1-2, with unresolved D. The V gene lost 0 bases and the J gene lost 0 bases, with 14 bases spanning the gap. The CDR3 is made up of 17 amino acids. CDR1 and CDR2 (germline): KGHSH, LQKENI. The CDR3 here is CASSPPSGRLANYGYTF. As DNA, the CDR3 is TGTGCCAGCTCACCACCGAGCGGACGTCTAGCTAACTATGGCTACACCTTC.

This chain joins TRBV5-4 and TRBJ2-2; 7 positions match TRBD2. This CDR3 contains 16 residues. Germline V gene sequence: CDR1 SGHNT, CDR2 YYREEE (reference sequence). The junction had 11 bases not matched to a gene; V was cut back by 4 bases and J by 5 bases. In DNA, the CDR3 is TGTGCCAGCAGCAAAATCCTAGCGGCGGGAACCGGGGAGCTGTTTTTT. This translates into CASSKILAAGTGELFF.

The V call is TRBV24-1, the J call TRBJ2-2; the match to TRBD1 covers 9 bases. Germline V lookup: CDR1 KGHDR, CDR2 SFDVKD. The CDR3 runs 17 residues. Unmatched junction bases numbered 8, after V lost 3 bases and J lost 4 bases. The CDR3: CATSDPTGQGSTGELFF. CDR3 in DNA: TGTGCCACCAGTGATCCTACGGGACAGGGTTCCACCGGGGAGCTGTTTTTT.

The chain uses TRBV12-3 or TRBV12-4 and TRBJ2-1; TRBD2 is a possible D gene (5 bases). CDR3 length: 13 residues. V dropped 3 bases and J dropped 8 bases, with 11 bases sitting between them. For the CDR3, the DNA is TGTGCCAGCAGTTTTAACATAGCGTATGAGCAGTTCTTC. Translation gives CASSFNIAYEQFF.

As regards this clone: The same CDR3 can be traced to other DNA sequences in this sample. The rearrangement links TRBV11-3 to TRBJ2-7, with 10 bases aligning to TRBD2. The CDR3 has 13 residues. Germline CDR1 SGHNT, CDR2 YENEEA. The ends lost 6 bases at V and 2 bases at J; junction bases unmatched: 1. CDR3 in amino acids: CASSGTSAYEQYF. CDR3 DNA sequence: TGTGCCAGCAGTGGGACTAGCGCCTACGAGCAGTACTTC.

The V call is TRBV7-9, the J call TRBJ2-7, with D possibly TRBD1 on 6 matching bases. V lost 4 bases to trimming and J lost 4 bases, with 26 bases between them. The germline gives CDR1 SEHNR, CDR2 FQNEAQ (reference sequence). There are 18 residues in the CDR3. The CDR3 sequence: CASSSIWTDYRGSYEQYF. The CDR3 DNA follows: TGTGCCAGCAGCTCAATTTGGACAGATTATAGAGGATCGTACGAGCAGTACTTC.

In this sample, this clone turned up a few times. This chain uses TRBV7-9 with TRBJ1-2; 7 nucleotides line up with TRBD1. Germline V gives CDR1 SEHNR, CDR2 FQNEAQ (reference sequence). Trimming removed 4 bases from V and 4 bases from J; junction bases left unmatched: 6. This CDR3 region has 14 residues. The CDR3 DNA follows: TGTGCCAGCAGCTCGATTACAGGGGTCTATGGCTACACCTTC. As protein: CASSSITGVYGYTF.

The CDR3 region has the DNA TGTGCCAGCAGCGGGGCTGGAAACACCATATATTTT. Protein sequence: CASSGAGNTIYF. V and J are TRBV6-6 and TRBJ1-3; D remains unclear. The V gene lost 6 bases and the J gene lost 2 bases, with 5 bases spanning the gap. This CDR3 has 12 residues. In germline, CDR1 is MNHNY, CDR2 SVGAGI (reference sequence).

The rearrangement uses TRBV5-8 and TRBJ1-5; 7 bases are shared with TRBD1. The CDR3 has 13 residues. Germline trimming cut 4 bases from V and 5 bases from J; bases unmatched to any gene: 3. Germline lookup yields CDR1 SGHTS and CDR2 YDEGEE. CDR3: CASSPDRDQPQHF. In nucleotides, the CDR3 is TGTGCCAGCAGCCCTGACAGGGATCAGCCCCAGCATTTT.

The chain uses TRBV5-1 and TRBJ2-3; 9 nucleotides align to TRBD1. CDR1 and CDR2 (germline): SGHRS, YFSETQ. The ends lost 3 bases at V and 3 bases at J; junction bases unmatched: 5. This CDR3 region has 15 residues. CDR3 DNA sequence: TGCGCCAGCAGCTCCCGACAGGGGGAAACAGATACGCAGTATTTT. Its translation is CASSSRQGETDTQYF.

The chain employs TRBV29-1 and TRBJ2-7, with TRBD2 matching 7 bases. Germline CDR1 is SQVTM and CDR2 is ANQGSEA. This CDR3 comprises 11 residues. V gave up 8 bases and J gave up 7 bases; unmatched junction bases: 8. CDR3 residues: CSTGEGREQYF. The DNA of the CDR3 is TGCAGCACCGGGGAGGGCCGGGAGCAGTACTTC.

This clone appeared a few times. The chain uses TRBV4-1 and TRBJ2-3, with 12 bases identical to TRBD2. Germline lookup yields CDR1 MGHRA and CDR2 YSYEKL. CDR3 length equals 16 residues. J gave up 8 bases and V 4 bases, and 10 bases lay outside the gene matches. The CDR3 region is CASSRGLAGLRGTQYF. The CDR3 region has the DNA TGCGCCAGCAGCCGAGGACTAGCGGGGCTCAGGGGTACGCAGTATTTT.

This clone was recorded a few times. This chain links TRBV29-1 with TRBJ1-5; D possibly corresponds to TRBD1 (5 bases). This CDR3 has 12 residues. Looked up from germline, CDR1 is SQVTM and CDR2 is ANQGSEA. The V and J ends lost 6 bases and 6 bases respectively, with 12 bases between them. The DNA of the CDR3 is TGCAGCGTCCAGGGTTTAGGTCAGCCCCAGCATTTT. Its translation: CSVQGLGQPQHF.

The V and J genes are TRBV5-6 and TRBJ1-2, with TRBD1 matching 7 bases. The J segment lost 8 bases and the V segment lost 2 bases, leaving 12 bases of the junction unmatched. The CDR3 is 15 amino acids. The germline gives CDR1 SGHDT, CDR2 YYEEEE. CDR3 nucleotide sequence: TGTGCCAGCAGCTTACAGACCACGACAGGGAAAGGCTACACCTTC. Amino acid sequence: CASSLQTTTGKGYTF.

V usage is TRBV30 and J usage is TRBJ2-7; D remains ambiguous. V lost 0 bases and J 1 base, leaving 7 bases between the germline ends. The CDR3 contains 13 residues. Germline-derived CDR1 and CDR2 are GTSNPN and SVGIG (reference sequence). CDR3 coding DNA: TGTGCCTGGAGTGTACTGTTTTCCTACGAGCAGTACTTC. Translating it yields CAWSVLFSYEQYF. The full variable domain, its missing parts supplied by reference TRBV30 and TRBJ2-7, is SQTIHQWPATLVQPVGSPLSLECTVEGTSNPNLYWYRQAAGRGLQLLFYSVGIGQISSEVPQNLSASRPQDRQFILSSKKLLLSDSGFYLCAWSVLFSYEQYFGPGTRLTVT.

J is TRBJ2-7 and V is TRBV19, with TRBD2 as a possible D gene (6 bases). Trimming removed 10 bases at V and 0 bases at J, with 13 bases between. Germline-derived CDR1 and CDR2 are LNHDA and SQIVND (reference sequence). CDR3 length: 13 amino acids. The CDR3 DNA sequence: TGTGCCACCGGGAGCCAAGACTCCTACGAGCAGTACTTC. Translation: CATGSQDSYEQYF.

The rearrangement uses TRBV4-3 and TRBJ2-7; D possibly corresponds to TRBD1 (7 bases). Germline CDR1 LGHNA, CDR2 YSLEER. The CDR3 loop spans 15 amino acids. The V end was cut by 0 bases, the J end by 9 bases, with 18 bases between. The CDR3 nucleotides read TGCGCCAGCAGCCAAGATTCGACAGGGCCCGGGGGGCAGTACTTC. Its protein is CASSQDSTGPGGQYF.

This rearrangement joins TRBV6-6 to TRBJ2-1, with D possibly being TRBD1 (6 bases). CDR1 MNHNY and CDR2 SVGAGI come from the germline V gene (reference sequence). CDR3 length equals 14 residues. Trimming took off 5 bases at V and 3 bases at J, with 11 bases between the two ends. DNA for the CDR3: TGTGCCAGCAGTAACTACAGGGTCTACAATGAGCAGTTCTTC. It yields the protein CASSNYRVYNEQFF.